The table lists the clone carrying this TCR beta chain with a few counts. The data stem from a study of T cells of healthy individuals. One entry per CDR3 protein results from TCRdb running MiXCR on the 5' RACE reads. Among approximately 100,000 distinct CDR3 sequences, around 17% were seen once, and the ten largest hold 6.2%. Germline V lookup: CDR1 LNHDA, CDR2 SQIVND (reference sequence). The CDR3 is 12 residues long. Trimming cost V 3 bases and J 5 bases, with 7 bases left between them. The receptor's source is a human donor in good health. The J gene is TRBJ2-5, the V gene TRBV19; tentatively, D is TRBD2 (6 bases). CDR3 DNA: TGTGCCAGTAGTATTCGGGGGGAGACCCAGTACTTC. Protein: CASSIRGETQYF.